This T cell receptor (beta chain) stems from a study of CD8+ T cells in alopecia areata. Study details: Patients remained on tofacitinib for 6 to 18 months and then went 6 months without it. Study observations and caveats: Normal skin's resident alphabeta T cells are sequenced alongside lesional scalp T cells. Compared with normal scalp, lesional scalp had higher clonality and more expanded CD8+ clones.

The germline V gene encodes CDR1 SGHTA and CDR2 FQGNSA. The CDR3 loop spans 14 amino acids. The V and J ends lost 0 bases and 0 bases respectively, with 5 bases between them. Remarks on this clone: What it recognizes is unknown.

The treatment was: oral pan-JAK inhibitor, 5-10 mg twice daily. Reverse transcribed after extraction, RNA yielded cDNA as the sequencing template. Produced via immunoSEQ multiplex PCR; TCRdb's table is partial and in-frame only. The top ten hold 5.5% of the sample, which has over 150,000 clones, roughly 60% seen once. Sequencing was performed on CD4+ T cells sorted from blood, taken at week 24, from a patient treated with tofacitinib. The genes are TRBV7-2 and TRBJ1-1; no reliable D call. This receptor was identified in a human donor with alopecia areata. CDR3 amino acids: CASSLAGLNTEAFF. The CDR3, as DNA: TGTGCCAGCAGCTTAGCCGGACTGAACACTGAAGCTTTCTTT.